The 10 T cell receptor beta chains below were found in one sample sequenced in a study of blood T cell repertoires in COVID-19. TCRdb's copy holds only in-frame clones and misses some; the assay was immunoSEQ multiplex PCR. The sample records 200,000 or so clones, roughly 87% being singletons. The source material was peripheral blood. These receptors all stem from a man aged 40-50 years with active or convalescent COVID-19.

The V gene is TRBV6-4, the J gene TRBJ1-6, with no clear D. V gave up 8 bases and J gave up 5 bases, with 13 bases separating them. The CDR3 loop spans 14 amino acids. CDR1 MRHNA and CDR2 SNTAGT come from the germline V gene. The chain's CDR3 is CASSREANNSPLHF. The CDR3 bases are TGTGCCAGCTCGCGGGAGGCAAATAATTCACCCCTCCACTTT.

The chain combines TRBV18 with TRBJ2-7; 7 bases match TRBD1. CDR1 is KGHSH and CDR2 is LQKENI in the germline V gene. The length of the CDR3 is 15 residues. Trimming at V came to 3 bases and at J to 2 bases, leaving 7 bases not matched to a gene. The CDR3 bases are TGTGCCAGCTCACCCCTGGACAGGCCTACCTACGAGCAGTACTTC. This sequence encodes CASSPLDRPTYEQYF.

The CDR3 loop is CASSLAGLDNEKLFF. CDR3 DNA: TGTGCCAGCAGCTTAGCGGGACTTGATAATGAAAAACTGTTTTTT. This sequence joins TRBV7-9 and TRBJ1-4, with D possibly TRBD1 on 5 matching bases. V lost 0 bases and J lost 4, with 9 bases in between. CDR3 length equals 15 residues. Germline lookup yields CDR1 SEHNR and CDR2 FQNEAQ (reference sequence).

The chain combines TRBV28 with TRBJ1-5, with D unresolved. V shed 5 bases and J shed 4 bases, with 15 bases lying between them. The CDR3 sequence is 15 residues long. CDR1 and CDR2 (germline): MDHEN, SYDVKM. The CDR3: CASSPLRRSNQPQHF. DNA of the CDR3: TGTGCCAGCAGTCCACTACGAAGGAGTAATCAGCCCCAGCATTTT.

The CDR3 spells CASSLDMAGINEQYF. CDR3 DNA sequence: TGTGCCAGCAGCTTAGATATGGCAGGGATCAACGAGCAGTACTTC. The rearrangement uses TRBV11-2 and TRBJ2-7, with a tentative D call TRBD1 (5 bases). Trimming pared 0 bases from V and 5 bases from J, leaving 14 bases between. The CDR3 extends over 15 amino acids. CDR1 is SGHAT and CDR2 is FQNNGV in the germline V gene.

The V call is TRBV9, the J call TRBJ2-1, with 16 bases matching TRBD2. J gave up 4 bases and V 4 bases, and 11 bases lay outside the gene matches. This CDR3 region has 19 residues. From germline, CDR1 is SGDLS and CDR2 YYNGEE. The CDR3 here is CASSPAGTSGREGYNEQFF. CDR3 DNA sequence: TGTGCCAGCAGCCCCGCCGGGACTAGCGGGAGGGAGGGGTACAATGAGCAGTTCTTC.

V is TRBV5-1 and J is TRBJ1-1; 8 nucleotides align to TRBD1. In germline, CDR1 is SGHRS, CDR2 YFSETQ. Trimming at V came to 4 bases and at J to 5 bases, leaving 7 bases not matched to a gene. The CDR3 runs 14 residues. CDR3 coding DNA: TGCGCCAGCAGCGGAGGGACAGGATTTACTGAAGCTTTCTTT. This encodes CASSGGTGFTEAFF.

CDR3 sequence: CASSQDGQKDYGYTF. In nucleotides, the CDR3 is TGCGCCAGCAGCCAAGACGGACAGAAAGACTATGGCTACACCTTC. The chain carries TRBV4-1 and TRBJ1-2, with a possible D match to TRBD1 (6 bases). The germline gives CDR1 MGHRA, CDR2 YSYEKL. This CDR3 region has 15 residues. V shed 0 bases and J shed 3 bases, with 11 bases lying between them.

This chain connects TRBV27 to TRBJ2-1; a possible D gene is TRBD2 (6 bases). Looked up from germline, CDR1 is MNHEY and CDR2 is SMNVEV (reference sequence). V lost 2 bases, J lost 4 bases, and 12 bases lay in between. This CDR3 comprises 15 residues. The DNA for the CDR3 is TGTGCCAGCAGTTTAGGGCGGGGCTCTTACAATGAGCAGTTCTTC. It encodes CASSLGRGSYNEQFF.

The chain has TRBV24-1 and TRBJ2-7; 10 bases line up with TRBD2. This CDR3 has 14 amino acids. Germline V gene sequence: CDR1 KGHDR, CDR2 SFDVKD. V shed 7 bases and J 7 bases; nucleotides not matched to a gene: 9. The CDR3 nucleotides read TGTGCCACCAGCGGGAGCGGGGGGGCCGGGGAGCAGTACTTC. Encoded protein: CATSGSGGAGEQYF.